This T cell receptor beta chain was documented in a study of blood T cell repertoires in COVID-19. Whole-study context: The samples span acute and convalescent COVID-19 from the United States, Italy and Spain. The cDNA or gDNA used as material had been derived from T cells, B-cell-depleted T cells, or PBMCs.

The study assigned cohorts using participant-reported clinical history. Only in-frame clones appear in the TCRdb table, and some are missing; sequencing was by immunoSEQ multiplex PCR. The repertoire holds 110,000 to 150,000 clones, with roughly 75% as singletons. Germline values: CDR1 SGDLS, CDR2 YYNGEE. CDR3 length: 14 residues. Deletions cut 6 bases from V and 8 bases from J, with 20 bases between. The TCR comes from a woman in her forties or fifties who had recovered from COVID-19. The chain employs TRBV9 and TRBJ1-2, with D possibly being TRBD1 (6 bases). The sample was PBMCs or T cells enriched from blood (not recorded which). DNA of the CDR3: TGTGCCAGCACCCGGGTAGAGGGGGTCAACGGCTACACCTTC. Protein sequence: CASTRVEGVNGYTF.